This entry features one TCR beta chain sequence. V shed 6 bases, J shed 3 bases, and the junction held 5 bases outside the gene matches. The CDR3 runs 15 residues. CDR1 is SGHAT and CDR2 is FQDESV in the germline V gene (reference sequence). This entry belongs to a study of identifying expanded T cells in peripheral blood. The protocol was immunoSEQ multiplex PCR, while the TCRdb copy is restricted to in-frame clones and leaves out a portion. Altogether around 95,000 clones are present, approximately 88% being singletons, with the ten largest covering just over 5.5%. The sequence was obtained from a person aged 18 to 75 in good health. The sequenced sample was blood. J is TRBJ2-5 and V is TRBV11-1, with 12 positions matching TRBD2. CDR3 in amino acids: CASSTTSGGKETQYF. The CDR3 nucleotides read TGTGCCAGCAGTACTACTAGCGGGGGGAAAGAGACCCAGTACTTC.